This record looks at one TCR beta chain sequence and its context. Its cognate antigen is unknown. The data are from a study of long-term antiretroviral therapy in people with HIV. Overall study findings and caveats: Relative to transplant donor controls, diversity remained lower despite increasing after ART. In HIV, the repertoires covered a tighter span of CDR3 lengths than in controls. Clones showing expansion before ART dominated the repertoire at all time points.

Trimming left V 6 bases short and J 0 bases short, with 14 bases between. The germline gives CDR1 KGHSH, CDR2 LQKENI. This CDR3 spans 15 amino acids. Version v3.0 of the immunoSEQ assay was performed at survey level. Sequencing used immunoSEQ multiplex PCR; TCRdb keeps in-frame clones, though not all of them. The sample lists under 35,000 clones, approximately 93% occurring once. Ahead of DNA extraction, samples held roughly 0.9-11 million cryopreserved PBMC each. This receptor was identified in a woman aged 45 to 65 with HIV. This specimen was unsorted PBMCs, taken 5.1 years after starting antiretroviral therapy. The V call is TRBV18, the J call TRBJ1-2; no clear D gene. CDR3 protein: CASSPAGFANYGYTF. CDR3 in DNA: TGTGCCAGCTCTCCCGCCGGTTTCGCTAACTATGGCTACACCTTC.